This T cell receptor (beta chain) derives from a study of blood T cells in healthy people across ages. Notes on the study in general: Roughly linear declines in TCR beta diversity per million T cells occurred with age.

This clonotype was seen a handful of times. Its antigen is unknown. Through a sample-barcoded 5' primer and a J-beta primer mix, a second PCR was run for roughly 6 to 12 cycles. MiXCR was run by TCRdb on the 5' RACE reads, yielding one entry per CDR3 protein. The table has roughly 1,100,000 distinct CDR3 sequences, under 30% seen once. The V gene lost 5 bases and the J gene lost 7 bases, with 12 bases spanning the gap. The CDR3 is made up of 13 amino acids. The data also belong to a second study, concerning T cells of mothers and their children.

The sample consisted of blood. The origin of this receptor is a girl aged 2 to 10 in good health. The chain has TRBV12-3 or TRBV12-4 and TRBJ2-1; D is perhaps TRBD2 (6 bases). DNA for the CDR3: TGTGCCAGCAGTGGGGGACTTCGGAATGAGCAGTTCTTC. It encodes CASSGGLRNEQFF.